This T cell receptor (beta chain) stems from a study of T cells in Graves' hyperthyroidism and ophthalmopathy. Whole-study results and caveats: Most thyroid clonotypes expanded above 0.001 appeared in blood too.

Amplification yielded TCR beta CDR3 regions, with RNA transcripts as the source. First-round RT-PCR with HTBI primers amplified the TCR CDR3 region. From the multiplex PCR reads, TCRdb called clonotypes with MiXCR, one entry per CDR3 protein. The data hold a few hundred thousand distinct CDR3 sequences, with approximately 14% observed a single time. Note on this clonotype: Its antigen remains unidentified.

This CDR3 comprises 15 residues. The germline V gene encodes CDR1 DFQATT and CDR2 SNEGSKA (reference sequence). Trimming cost V 3 bases and J 1 base, with 12 bases left between them. This chain uses TRBV20-1 with TRBJ2-2; D may be TRBD2 (5 bases). The specimen sequenced was blood. The clonotype was recovered from a woman aged 18-30 years with Graves' hyperthyroidism that later progressed to Graves' ophthalmopathy. CDR3 nucleotide sequence: TGCAGTGCTAGTCGGGAATGGGGGAACACCGGGGAGCTGTTTTTT. This encodes CSASREWGNTGELFF.